This TCR beta chain was identified during a study of graft-versus-host responses after intestinal transplantation. The researchers put 200,000 CFSE-labeled responder cells into plates with 200,000 irradiated, violet-dye-labeled stimulator cells. Sorted after the reaction were proliferating CFSE-low CD3+CD4+ and CD3+CD8+ responders. This clone was seen a few times. Other DNA sequences within the sample encode an identical CDR3. The table came from immunoSEQ multiplex PCR; TCRdb's copy has only in-frame clones and leaves some out. The table has several thousand clones, about 31% seen once. This CDR3 region has 14 residues. Trimming left V 8 bases short and J 7 bases short, with 23 bases between. Per the germline V gene, CDR1 is GTSNPN and CDR2 is SVGIG (reference sequence).

This TCR was recovered from a human patient who was an organ donor for intestinal transplantation. The chain has TRBV30 and TRBJ1-2; D possibly corresponds to TRBD1 (5 bases). The starting material was alloreactive CD4+ T cells from a mixed lymphocyte reaction culture, obtained before transplantation. Regarding subset: CFSE-low proliferating T cells sorted from roughly six-day pre-transplant mixed lymphocyte reaction (GvH or HvG direction). Here the CDR3 reads CAGRPGRAGGGYTF. CDR3 nucleotide sequence: TGTGCCGGGCGGCCGGGGCGGGCCGGGGGTGGCTACACCTTC. Supplemented by reference TRBV30 and TRBJ1-2, the full variable domain reads SQTIHQWPATLVQPVGSPLSLECTVEGTSNPNLYWYRQAAGRGLQLLFYSVGIGQISSEVPQNLSASRPQDRQFILSSKKLLLSDSGFYLCAGRPGRAGGGYTFGSGTRLTVV.